Shown below are 5 T cell receptor beta chains from a single sample sequenced in a study of CD8+CD57+ T cells in acquired aplastic anemia. Previously, flow cytometry had revealed CD8+CD57+ cell expansion in the patients chosen for sequencing. Profiling that covered TCR beta VDJ and CDR3 relied on genomic DNA as its template. Via MiXCR, TCRdb re-called the reads, giving one row per CDR3 protein. The repertoire holds more than 150,000 distinct CDR3 sequences, with approximately 48% as singletons. The source material was sorted CD4+, CD8+, or CD8+CD57+ T cells (not recorded which) from PBMCs. These receptors were collected from a human donor with aplastic anemia.

This clonotype has a count of ten or more. The chain uses TRBV5-1 and TRBJ1-3; 8 bases align to TRBD1. There are 18 residues in the CDR3. The V segment lost 0 bases and the J segment 3 bases; nucleotides outside the gene matches: 11. Germline V gene lookup returns CDR1 SGHRS and CDR2 YFSETQ. CDR3 bases: TGCGCCAGCAGCTTGGCCCCACCGACAGGGGACGGTGGAAACACCATATATTTT. This gives the protein CASSLAPPTGDGGNTIYF.

The table lists this clonotype with a few counts. V usage is TRBV7-9 and J usage is TRBJ1-6; D is unclear. This CDR3 contains 13 residues. Between the trimmed V and J ends, which lost 4 bases and 10 bases, there was a span of 11 bases. CDR1 and CDR2 (germline): SEHNR, FQNEAQ (reference sequence). This chain's CDR3 is CASSSSRRSPLHF. CDR3 DNA sequence: TGTGCCAGCAGCTCCTCACGGCGGTCACCCCTCCACTTT. The whole variable domain, filled in from reference TRBV7-9 and TRBJ1-6, reads DTGVSQNPRHKITKRGQNVTFRCDPISEHNRLYWYRQTLGQGPEFLTYFQNEAQLEKSRLLSDRFSAERPKGSFSTLEIQRTEQGDSAMYLCASSSSRRSPLHFGNGTRLTVT.

In the case of this clonotype: One end of the junction does not line up with germline, which may come from a read error. CDR3: CVTSASSEGQGAYNEQFF. The DNA of the CDR3 is TGTGTCACCAGTGCCAGCAGCGAGGGACAGGGGGCCTACAATGAGCAGTTCTTC. The V call is TRBV24-1, the J call TRBJ2-1; 11 nucleotides align to TRBD1. This CDR3 contains 18 residues. CDR1 and CDR2 (germline): KGHDR, SFDVKD.

This sequence joins TRBV9 and TRBJ2-7; 8 positions match TRBD2. The J segment lost 2 bases and the V segment lost 4 bases, leaving 8 bases of the junction unmatched. The CDR3 extends over 15 amino acids. The germline CDR1 and CDR2 sequences are SGDLS and YYNGEE. The CDR3 loop is CASSSGLVATYEQYF. DNA for the CDR3: TGTGCCAGCAGCTCGGGACTAGTGGCAACCTACGAGCAGTACTTC.

The chain combines TRBV2 with TRBJ2-3, with TRBD2 matching over 9 bases. Germline trimming cut 3 bases from V and 3 bases from J; bases unmatched to any gene: 4. The germline V gene has CDR1 SNHLY and CDR2 FYNNEI. The CDR3 totals 15 residues. The CDR3 DNA reads as TGTGCCAGCAGTGAGCAAGGACTAGCGACAGATACGCAGTATTTT. This translates into CASSEQGLATDTQYF.